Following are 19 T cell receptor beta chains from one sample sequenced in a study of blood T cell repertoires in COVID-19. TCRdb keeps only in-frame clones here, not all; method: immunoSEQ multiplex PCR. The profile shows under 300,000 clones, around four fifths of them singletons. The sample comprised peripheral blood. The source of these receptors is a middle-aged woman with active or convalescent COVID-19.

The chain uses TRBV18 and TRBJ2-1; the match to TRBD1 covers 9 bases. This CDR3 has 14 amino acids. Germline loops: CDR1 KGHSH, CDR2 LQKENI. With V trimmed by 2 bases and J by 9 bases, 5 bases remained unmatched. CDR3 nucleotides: TGTGCCAGCTCACCAGTGGGACAGGGTGGTGAGCAGTTCTTC. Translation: CASSPVGQGGEQFF. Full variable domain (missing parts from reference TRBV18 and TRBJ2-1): NAGVMQNPRHLVRRRGQEARLRCSPMKGHSHVYWYRQLPEEGLKFMVYLQKENIIDESGMPKERFSAEFPKEGPSILRIQQVVRGDSAAYFCASSPVGQGGEQFFGPGTRLTVL.

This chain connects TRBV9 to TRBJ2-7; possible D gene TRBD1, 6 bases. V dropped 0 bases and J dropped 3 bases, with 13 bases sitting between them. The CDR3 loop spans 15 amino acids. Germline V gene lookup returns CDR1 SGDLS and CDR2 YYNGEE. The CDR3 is CASSVGRGEIYEQYF. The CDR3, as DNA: TGTGCCAGCAGCGTAGGCAGGGGAGAAATCTACGAGCAGTACTTC.

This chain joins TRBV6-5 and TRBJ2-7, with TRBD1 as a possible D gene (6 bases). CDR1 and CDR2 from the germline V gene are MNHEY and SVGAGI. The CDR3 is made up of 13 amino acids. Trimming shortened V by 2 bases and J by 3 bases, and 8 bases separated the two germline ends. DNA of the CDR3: TGTGCCAGCAGTTACCGGACAGACTACGAGCAGTACTTC. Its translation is CASSYRTDYEQYF.

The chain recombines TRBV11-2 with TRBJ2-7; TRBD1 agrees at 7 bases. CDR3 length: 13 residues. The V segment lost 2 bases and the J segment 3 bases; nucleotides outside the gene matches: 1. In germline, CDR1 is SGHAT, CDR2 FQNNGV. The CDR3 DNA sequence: TGTGCCAGCAGCTTAAGGGACAGCTACGAGCAGTACGTC. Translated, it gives CASSLRDSYEQYV.

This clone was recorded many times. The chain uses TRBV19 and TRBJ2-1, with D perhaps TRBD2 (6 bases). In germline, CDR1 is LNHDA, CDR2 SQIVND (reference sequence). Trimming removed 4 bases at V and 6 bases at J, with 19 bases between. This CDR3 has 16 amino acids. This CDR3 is CASSTLRDWRSNEQFF. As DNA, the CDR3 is TGTGCCAGTAGTACTCTCCGGGACTGGAGGAGCAATGAGCAGTTCTTC.

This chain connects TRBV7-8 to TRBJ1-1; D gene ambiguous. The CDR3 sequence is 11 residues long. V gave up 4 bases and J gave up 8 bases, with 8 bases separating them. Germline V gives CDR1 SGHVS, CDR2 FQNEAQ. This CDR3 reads CASSSYGEAFF. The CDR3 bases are TGTGCCAGCAGCTCTTACGGGGAAGCTTTCTTT.

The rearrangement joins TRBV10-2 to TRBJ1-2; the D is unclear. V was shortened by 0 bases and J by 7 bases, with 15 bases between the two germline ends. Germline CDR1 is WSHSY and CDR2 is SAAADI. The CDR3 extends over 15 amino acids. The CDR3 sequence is CASSESSGRFGGYTF. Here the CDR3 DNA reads TGCGCCAGCAGTGAGTCGTCGGGGAGGTTCGGTGGCTACACCTTC.

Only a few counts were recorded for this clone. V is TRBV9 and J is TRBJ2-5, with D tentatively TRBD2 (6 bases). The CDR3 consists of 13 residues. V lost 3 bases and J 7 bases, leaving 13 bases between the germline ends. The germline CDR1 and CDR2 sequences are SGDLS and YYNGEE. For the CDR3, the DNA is TGTGCCAGCAGCGGGGACTCCACAAGGACCCAGTACTTC. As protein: CASSGDSTRTQYF.

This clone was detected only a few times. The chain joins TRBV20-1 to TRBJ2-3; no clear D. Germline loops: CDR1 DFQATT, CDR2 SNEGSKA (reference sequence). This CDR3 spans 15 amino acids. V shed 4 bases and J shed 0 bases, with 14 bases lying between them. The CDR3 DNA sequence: TGCAGTGCTAATGACTTCCTCTATAGCACAGATACGCAGTATTTT. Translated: CSANDFLYSTDTQYF.

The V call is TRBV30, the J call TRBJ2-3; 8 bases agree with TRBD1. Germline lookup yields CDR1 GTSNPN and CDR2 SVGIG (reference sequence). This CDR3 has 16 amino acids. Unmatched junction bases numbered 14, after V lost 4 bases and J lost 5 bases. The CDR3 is CAWMASGQGGLDTQYF. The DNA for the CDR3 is TGTGCCTGGATGGCCTCAGGACAGGGTGGATTAGATACGCAGTATTTT.

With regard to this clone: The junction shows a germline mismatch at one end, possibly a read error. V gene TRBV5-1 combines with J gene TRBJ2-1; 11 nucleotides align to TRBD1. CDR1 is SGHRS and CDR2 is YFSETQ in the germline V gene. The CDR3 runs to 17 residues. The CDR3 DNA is TGCGCCAGCAGCTTGGCTGTGGGGGACAGGGGGTACAGTGAGCAGTTCTTC. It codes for CASSLAVGDRGYSEQFF.

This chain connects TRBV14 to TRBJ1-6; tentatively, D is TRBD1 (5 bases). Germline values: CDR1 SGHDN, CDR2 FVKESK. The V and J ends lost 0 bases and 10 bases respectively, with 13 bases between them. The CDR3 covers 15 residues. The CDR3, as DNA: TGTGCCAGCAGCCAAGACAGGGATTACCTATCACCCCTCCACTTT. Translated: CASSQDRDYLSPLHF.

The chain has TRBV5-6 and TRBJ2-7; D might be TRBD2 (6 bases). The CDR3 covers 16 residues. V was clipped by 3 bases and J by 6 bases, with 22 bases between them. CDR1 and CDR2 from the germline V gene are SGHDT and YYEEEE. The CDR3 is CASSYDAGGGLSEQYV. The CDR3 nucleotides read TGTGCCAGCAGCTACGACGCAGGTGGAGGGTTGAGCGAGCAGTACGTC.

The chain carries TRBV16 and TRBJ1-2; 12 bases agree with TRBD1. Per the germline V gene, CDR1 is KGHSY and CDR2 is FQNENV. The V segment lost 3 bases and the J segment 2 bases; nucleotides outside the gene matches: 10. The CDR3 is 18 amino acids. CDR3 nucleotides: TGTGCCAGCAGCCATACAACGGGACAGGGGGCGAAGAACTATGGCTACACCTTC. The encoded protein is CASSHTTGQGAKNYGYTF. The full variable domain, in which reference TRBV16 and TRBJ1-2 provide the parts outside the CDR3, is GEEVAQTPKHLVRGEGQKAKLYCAPIKGHSYVFWYQQVLKNEFKFLISFQNENVFDETGMPKERFSAKCLPNSPCSLEIQATKLEDSAVYFCASSHTTGQGAKNYGYTFGSGTRLTVV.

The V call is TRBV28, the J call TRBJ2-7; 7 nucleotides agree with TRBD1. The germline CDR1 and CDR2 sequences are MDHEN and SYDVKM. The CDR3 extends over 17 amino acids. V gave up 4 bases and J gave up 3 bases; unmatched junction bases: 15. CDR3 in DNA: TGTGCCAGCAGTTCCCCTGACAGGGCTGAGTCGTACTACGAGCAGTACTTC. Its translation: CASSSPDRAESYYEQYF.

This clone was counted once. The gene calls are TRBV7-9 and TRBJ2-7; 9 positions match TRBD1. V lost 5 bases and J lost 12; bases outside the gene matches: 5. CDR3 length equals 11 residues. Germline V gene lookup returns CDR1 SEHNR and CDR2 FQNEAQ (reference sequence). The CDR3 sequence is CASSILDRGYF. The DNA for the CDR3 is TGTGCCAGCAGCATACTGGACAGGGGGTACTTC. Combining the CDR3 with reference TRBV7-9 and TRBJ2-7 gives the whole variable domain DTGVSQNPRHKITKRGQNVTFRCDPISEHNRLYWYRQTLGQGPEFLTYFQNEAQLEKSRLLSDRFSAERPKGSFSTLEIQRTEQGDSAMYLCASSILDRGYFGPGTRLTVT.

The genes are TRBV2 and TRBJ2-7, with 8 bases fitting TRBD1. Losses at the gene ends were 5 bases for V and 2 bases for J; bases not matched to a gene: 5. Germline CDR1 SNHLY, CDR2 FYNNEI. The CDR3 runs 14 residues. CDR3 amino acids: CASSLGQEPYEQYV. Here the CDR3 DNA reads TGTGCCAGCAGTCTGGGACAGGAGCCCTACGAGCAGTACGTC.

The CDR3 region has the DNA TGTGCCAGCAGTACCCGACAGGGAAGGGGAAATCAGCCCCAGCATTTT. Encoded protein: CASSTRQGRGNQPQHF. This rearrangement joins TRBV28 to TRBJ1-5; 7 bases agree with TRBD1. The CDR3 runs 16 residues. Germline values: CDR1 MDHEN, CDR2 SYDVKM. The ends lost 5 bases at V and 4 bases at J; junction bases unmatched: 11.

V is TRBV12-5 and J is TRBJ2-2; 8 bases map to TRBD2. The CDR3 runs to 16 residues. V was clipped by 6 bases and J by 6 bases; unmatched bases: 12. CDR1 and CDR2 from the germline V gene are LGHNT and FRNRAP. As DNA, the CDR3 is TGTGCTAGTGGCCCGCTTGCGGGGGGCCTGGCCGGGGAGCTGTTTTTT. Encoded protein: CASGPLAGGLAGELFF.